This entry concerns a single TCR beta chain. Its specificity is unknown. The data are from a study of Ad26.COV2.S vaccination and SARS-CoV-2 variants. Findings and limits, study-wide: Across vaccine and placebo recipients, the breadth of non-spike TCRs was similar. Breadth and depth estimates from TCRs may understate total T cell responses.

There are 16 residues in the CDR3. Trimming at V came to 2 bases and at J to 3 bases, leaving 7 bases not matched to a gene. CDR1 and CDR2 (germline): LGHDT, YNNKEL (reference sequence). Here immunoSEQ multiplex PCR was the method, and the copy in TCRdb shows in-frame clones only, minus some. This sample yields about 500,000 clones, of which approximately 90% are seen a single time; 1.5% to 2% belongs to the top ten. Treatment in this sample: some 20 received Ad26.COV2.S at low or high dose, single or two shots; 5 received placebo; per-sample allocation not given. The study sampled participants on day 63 after the first vaccine or placebo injection.

The sequences come from peripheral blood, collected in a trial of Ad26.COV2.S vaccine versus placebo. The source is a person between 18 and 65 years old who received the Ad26.COV2.S COVID-19 vaccine or a placebo. This sequence joins TRBV3-1 (or the pseudogene TRBV3-2) and TRBJ2-7; 10 bases are shared with TRBD2. The CDR3 spells CASSQRASGGYYEQYF. The CDR3 coding sequence is TGTGCCAGCAGCCAACGAGCTAGCGGGGGATACTACGAGCAGTACTTC.